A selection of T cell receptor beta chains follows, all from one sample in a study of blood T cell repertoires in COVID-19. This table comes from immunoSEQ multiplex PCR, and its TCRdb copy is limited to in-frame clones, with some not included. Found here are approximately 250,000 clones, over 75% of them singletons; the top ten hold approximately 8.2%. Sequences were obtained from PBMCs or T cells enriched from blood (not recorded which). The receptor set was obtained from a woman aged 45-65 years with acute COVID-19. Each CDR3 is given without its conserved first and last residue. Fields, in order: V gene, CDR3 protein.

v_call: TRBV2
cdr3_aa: ASSRALTDTQY

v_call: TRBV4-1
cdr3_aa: ASSQFPGYTEAF

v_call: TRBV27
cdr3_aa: ASSLRDSREYGYT

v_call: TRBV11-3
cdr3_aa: ASSYGLVGGYDEQF

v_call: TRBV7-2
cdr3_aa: ASSLVISGRVAEAF

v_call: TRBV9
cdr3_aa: ASSPRLGEQF

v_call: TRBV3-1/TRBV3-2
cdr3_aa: ASSPTGGSSTDTQY

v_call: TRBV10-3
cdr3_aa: AISDSMIAGLNTGELF

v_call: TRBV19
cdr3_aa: ASTGAGYT

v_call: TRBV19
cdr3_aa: ASSTGVMGNTIY

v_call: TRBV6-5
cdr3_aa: ASSRQGAWTDTQY

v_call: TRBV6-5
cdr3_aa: ASFGGYGNTIY

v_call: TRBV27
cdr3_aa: ASSSKGALSDEQF

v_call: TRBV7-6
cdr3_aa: ASSLDPTGQGFLEQY

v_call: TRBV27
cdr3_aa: ASSLTVNEKLF

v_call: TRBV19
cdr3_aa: ASSTGMNTEAF

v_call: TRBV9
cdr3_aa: ASSVGQALSGNTIY

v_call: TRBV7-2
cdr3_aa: ASSSGTGNYEQY

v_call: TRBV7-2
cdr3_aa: ASSLVSRDTEAF

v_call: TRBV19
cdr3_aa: ATRMGAAGDYGYT

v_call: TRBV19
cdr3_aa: ASRGTGSGNTIY

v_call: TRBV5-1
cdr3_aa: ASSSGQPNPEAF

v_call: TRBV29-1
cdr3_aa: SVEGTGNYILT

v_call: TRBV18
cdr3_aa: ASSPDEGQPQH

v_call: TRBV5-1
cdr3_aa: ASSYGLLEIKTGEQY

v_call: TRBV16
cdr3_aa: ASSQSWGGNNQPQH

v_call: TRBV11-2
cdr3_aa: ASLTSGDNEQF

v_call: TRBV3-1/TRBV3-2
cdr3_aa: ASSKFTGRESPLH

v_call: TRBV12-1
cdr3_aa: ASSPPPLRATNEKLF

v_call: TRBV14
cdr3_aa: ASSPDRGLNIQY

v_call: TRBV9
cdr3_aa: ASSLGGNSGANVLT

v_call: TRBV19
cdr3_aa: ASSIRSTFWRGNTGELF

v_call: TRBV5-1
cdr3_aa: ASSLVQGSGYT

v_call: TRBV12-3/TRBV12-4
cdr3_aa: ASSLARYEQF

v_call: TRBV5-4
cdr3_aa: ASPRASGSTDTQY

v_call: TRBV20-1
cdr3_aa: SASPSQGSEQY

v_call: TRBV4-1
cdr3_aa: ASRLESNTEAF

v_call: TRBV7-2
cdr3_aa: ATKAGGSYNEQF

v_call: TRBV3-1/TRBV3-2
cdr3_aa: ASSQDPGPGELF

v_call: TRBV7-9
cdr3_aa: ASSPGNSPLH

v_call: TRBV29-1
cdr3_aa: SGGPGAAGYGYT